These 2 T cell receptor beta chains originate from one sample sequenced in a study of T cell changes during pregnancy in multiple sclerosis. The method was immunoSEQ multiplex PCR; TCRdb's version includes in-frame clones alone and lacks a portion of them. Of around 62,000 clones detected, less than 95% appear once; the ten largest clones hold 2% to 2.5%. The starting material was peripheral blood, obtained in the second trimester of pregnancy. Receptors were obtained from a female donor in good health, enrolled as a control in a pregnancy study.

This clone appeared a few times. The J gene is TRBJ1-1, the V gene TRBV9; TRBD1 aligns across 8 bases. The CDR3 extends over 14 amino acids. The V gene's germline CDR1 is SGDLS and CDR2 YYNGEE. Losses at the gene ends were 4 bases for V and 4 bases for J; bases not matched to a gene: 6. CDR3 protein: CASSKPGQATEAFF. CDR3 coding DNA: TGTGCCAGCAGCAAACCGGGACAGGCCACTGAAGCTTTCTTT.

DNA for the CDR3: TGTGCCAGCAGAAAACAGATCAAGAACACCGGGGAGCTGTTTTTT. This translates into CASRKQIKNTGELFF. The chain combines TRBV21-1 with TRBJ2-2; the D call of TRBD1 is as the table states it, not checked on the DNA. TRBV21-1 is termed a pseudogene. The CDR3 runs 15 residues.